This TCR beta chain came from a study of blood T cells in healthy people across ages. On this clonotype itself: Its antigen is undetermined.

Study-wide points: Changes seen in expanded clonotypes were possibly confounded by donor CMV status left unknown.

CDR3 length: 16 residues. Trimming removed 1 base from V and 3 bases from J, with 19 bases in between. Germline lookup yields CDR1 DFQATT and CDR2 SNEGSKA (reference sequence). Primed by a sample-barcoded 5' primer and a J-beta primer mix, a second PCR proceeded for 7 to 11 cycles. One entry per CDR3 protein, called by TCRdb with MiXCR from the 5' RACE reads. In the table there are about 760,000 distinct CDR3 sequences, 20% to 25% of which are singletons. A further study also used this sample, focusing on T cells of mothers and their children. That paper notes: Each child contributed around 3 million TCR beta CDR3 reads, while each mother contributed over 9.5 million. Biologically related mothers and children overlapped slightly more than unrelated pairs, a non-significant difference. Persistent microchimeric T cell clones were not found at ~100 per million sensitivity.

The TCR originated in a boy aged 5-17 years in good health. The V and J genes are TRBV20-1 and TRBJ2-7; possibly TRBD1 for D (6 bases). The sequencing input was blood. CDR3 bases: TGCAGTGCTAGAGTAAGGGGGTATACTAGTATCTACGAGCAGTACTTC. It is translated as CSARVRGYTSIYEQYF.